This passage covers 31 T cell receptor beta chains from one sample sequenced in a study of cytomegalovirus exposure and HLA in healthy donors. Primers included in the PCR were 60 Vbeta and 13 Jbeta primers. Using immunoSEQ multiplex PCR, the repertoire was profiled, and TCRdb retains in-frame clones only, with some absent. Here the sample spans about 150,000 clones, 75% to 85% being singletons. Sequencing was done on a sample of PBMCs. The receptors derive from a human donor in good health.

The chain couples TRBV7-9 to TRBJ2-2; TRBD1 might be the D (5 bases). Trimming cost V 1 base and J 5 bases, with 8 bases left between them. Germline lookup yields CDR1 SEHNR and CDR2 FQNEAQ (reference sequence). This CDR3 has 14 residues. This CDR3 is CASSLEGRTGELFF. In DNA form, the CDR3 reads TGTGCCAGCAGCTTAGAGGGGCGTACCGGGGAGCTGTTTTTT.

V usage is TRBV7-3 and J usage is TRBJ2-7; the D gene is possibly TRBD2 (5 bases). Germline CDR1 is SGHTA and CDR2 is FQGTGA. Trimming removed 5 bases from V and 2 bases from J, with 13 bases in between. This CDR3 is 14 amino acids long. The CDR3 coding sequence is TGTGCCAGCAGCACCCCCGGGAAAACCTACGAGCAGTACTTC. Amino acids: CASSTPGKTYEQYF. Based on the CDR3 plus reference TRBV7-3 and TRBJ2-7, the full variable domain is GAGVSQTPSNKVTEKGKYVELRCDPISGHTALYWYRQSLGQGPEFLIYFQGTGAADDSGLPNDRFFAVRPEGSVSTLKIQRTERGDSAVYLCASSTPGKTYEQYFGPGTRLTVT.

The chain employs TRBV18 and TRBJ2-7; maybe TRBD2 (7 bases). There are 13 residues in the CDR3. Germline CDR1 KGHSH, CDR2 LQKENI. Trimming took 3 bases from V and 6 from J, leaving 12 bases between them. The CDR3 nucleotides read TGTGCCAGCTCACCGAGGGGGGGGGTCGAGCAGTACTTC. It specifies CASSPRGGVEQYF.

This chain links TRBV10-1 with TRBJ2-3; D possibly corresponds to TRBD1 (6 bases). There are 17 residues in the CDR3. The V end was cut by 3 bases, the J end by 2 bases, with 18 bases between. Germline-derived CDR1 and CDR2 are WNHNN and SYGVQD (reference sequence). The DNA of the CDR3 is TGCGCCAGCAGTGAAACACCTGGACAGCGAAACACAGATACGCAGTATTTT. As protein: CASSETPGQRNTDTQYF.

The chain employs TRBV7-2 and TRBJ2-7; TRBD2 aligns across 10 bases. After removal of 4 bases from V and 4 bases from J, the junction contained 4 bases not matched to a gene. Germline V gene lookup returns CDR1 SGHTA and CDR2 FQGNSA. CDR3 size: 14 residues. The CDR3 loop is CASSSLSGGYEQYF. The CDR3 DNA sequence: TGTGCCAGCAGCTCTCTTAGCGGGGGGTACGAGCAGTACTTC.

The chain uses TRBV6-6 and TRBJ2-3; tentatively, D is TRBD1 (5 bases). CDR3 length: 15 amino acids. The germline CDR1 and CDR2 sequences are MNHNY and SVGAGI (reference sequence). V lost 5 bases, J lost 2 bases, and 14 bases lay in between. The CDR3 DNA is TGTGCCAGCAGTAAACGACAGACTTACACAGATACGCAGTATTTT. Translating gives CASSKRQTYTDTQYF.

V gene TRBV7-2 combines with J gene TRBJ1-2; 9 bases match TRBD1. Unmatched junction bases numbered 11, after V lost 2 bases and J lost 4 bases. CDR1 SGHTA and CDR2 FQGNSA come from the germline V gene. The length of the CDR3 is 17 residues. As DNA, the CDR3 is TGTGCCAGCAGCTTAAACCCTGGGACAGGGCCCCGCTATGGCTACACCTTC. This gives the protein CASSLNPGTGPRYGYTF.

The gene calls are TRBV6-1 and TRBJ1-1, with D uncertain. Germline CDR1 reads MNHNS; CDR2 reads SASEGT. Trimming removed 8 bases at V and 5 bases at J, with 15 bases between. The CDR3 has 13 amino acids. The CDR3 sequence: CASAVERETEAFF. CDR3 sequence (DNA): TGTGCCAGCGCCGTGGAGCGTGAGACTGAAGCTTTCTTT.

The CDR3: CSAYRGEAFF. The CDR3 DNA follows: TGCAGTGCCTACAGGGGGGAGGCTTTCTTT. V gene TRBV20-1 combines with J gene TRBJ1-1; 8 bases match TRBD1. Germline assignment: CDR1 DFQATT and CDR2 SNEGSKA (reference sequence). J gave up 11 bases and V 6 bases, and 5 bases lay outside the gene matches. The CDR3 has 10 amino acids.

This chain connects TRBV7-2 to TRBJ2-1; D remains ambiguous. Trimming pared 2 bases from V and 5 bases from J, leaving 4 bases between. Germline CDR1 is SGHTA and CDR2 is FQGNSA. The CDR3 loop spans 12 amino acids. The CDR3 bases are TGTGCCAGCAGCTTACCGGACAATGAGCAGTTCTTC. Its protein product is CASSLPDNEQFF.

This rearrangement joins TRBV6-1 to TRBJ2-1; TRBD2 is a possible D gene (5 bases). CDR3 length: 13 residues. Trimming stripped 6 bases from V and 6 bases from J, with 12 bases between. Germline loops: CDR1 MNHNS, CDR2 SASEGT. Here the CDR3 reads CASRVANRNEQFF. The DNA for the CDR3 is TGTGCCAGCAGAGTAGCGAACCGCAATGAGCAGTTCTTC.

This CDR3 reads CAWSVASGNTIYF. The CDR3 DNA reads TGTGCCTGGAGTGTGGCCTCTGGAAACACCATATATTTT. The rearrangement joins TRBV30 to TRBJ1-3; no firm D call. Germline V CDR1 and CDR2: GTSNPN, SVGIG (reference sequence). CDR3 length: 13 residues. V gave up 0 bases and J gave up 0 bases, with 3 bases separating them.

This clone was detected only once. This rearrangement joins TRBV15 to TRBJ1-5; 9 positions match TRBD1. Per the germline V gene, CDR1 is LNHNV and CDR2 is YYDKDF (reference sequence). The ends lost 5 bases at V and 4 bases at J; junction bases unmatched: 6. This CDR3 spans 15 amino acids. The CDR3: CATSEDRGSNQPQHF. The CDR3 coding sequence is TGTGCCACCAGCGAGGACAGGGGTTCGAATCAGCCCCAGCATTTT.

V gene TRBV6-5 combines with J gene TRBJ1-1, with TRBD1 as a possible D gene (5 bases). Deletions cut 7 bases from V and 1 base from J, with 16 bases between. From germline, CDR1 is MNHEY and CDR2 SVGAGI. This CDR3 is 15 amino acids long. CDR3 nucleotide sequence: TGTGCCAGCATCCCGCGGGGCCCTCGGAACACTGAAGCTTTCTTT. Its protein product is CASIPRGPRNTEAFF.

CDR3 sequence reads: CASSLINTEAFF. CDR3 DNA: TGTGCCAGCAGCTTAATTAATACTGAAGCTTTCTTT. This chain joins TRBV11-2 and TRBJ1-1, with D uncertain. The V gene's germline CDR1 is SGHAT and CDR2 FQNNGV. The V end was cut by 2 bases, the J end by 5 bases, with 6 bases between. This CDR3 region has 12 residues. Drawing the rest from reference TRBV11-2 and TRBJ1-1, the complete variable domain is EAGVAQSPRYKIIEKRQSVAFWCNPISGHATLYWYQQILGQGPKLLIQFQNNGVVDDSQLPKDRFSAERLKGVDSTLKIQPAKLEDSAVYLCASSLINTEAFFGQGTRLTVV.

V is TRBV5-1 and J is TRBJ1-6; weak D call: TRBD1 (5 bases). V was pared by 0 bases and J by 6 bases, with 7 bases between. Per germline, CDR1 SGHRS and CDR2 YFSETQ. The CDR3 consists of 14 residues. The CDR3 loop reads CASSLDRPNSPLHF. CDR3 nucleotides: TGCGCCAGCAGCTTGGACAGGCCTAATTCACCCCTCCACTTT. The variable domain in full, completed from reference TRBV5-1 and TRBJ1-6, reads KAGVTQTPRYLIKTRGQQVTLSCSPISGHRSVSWYQQTPGQGLQFLFEYFSETQRNKGNFPGRFSGRQFSNSRSEMNVSTLELGDSALYLCASSLDRPNSPLHFGNGTRLTVT.

CDR3 sequence reads: CASWQASYEQYF. DNA of the CDR3: TGCGCCAGCTGGCAGGCTTCCTACGAGCAGTACTTC. The genes are TRBV10-2 and TRBJ2-7, with unresolved D. The V gene lost 8 bases and the J gene lost 1 base, with 9 bases spanning the gap. The CDR3 runs to 12 residues. Germline CDR1 and CDR2: WSHSY and SAAADI.

The chain uses TRBV10-3 and TRBJ2-2; D is ambiguous. CDR1 is ENHRY, CDR2 SYGVKD, per germline. The CDR3 is 13 amino acids. V lost 11 bases, J lost 0 bases, and 10 bases lay in between. The CDR3 here is CAGLDTNTGELFF. Written as DNA, the CDR3 is TGTGCCGGCCTCGACACGAACACCGGGGAGCTGTTTTTT.

In this sample, this clone turned up a few times. The gene calls are TRBV28 and TRBJ2-7; the D gene is possibly TRBD1 (5 bases). Trimming pared 6 bases from V and 2 bases from J, leaving 11 bases between. Germline values: CDR1 MDHEN, CDR2 SYDVKM. The CDR3 length is 13 residues. The chain's CDR3 is CASSPSRAYEQYF. The CDR3 DNA sequence: TGTGCCAGCAGCCCCAGCAGGGCCTACGAGCAGTACTTC.

The CDR3 sequence: CASRWSRETQYF. The DNA of the CDR3 is TGTGCCAGCAGATGGAGCAGAGAGACCCAGTACTTC. The chain employs TRBV6-1 and TRBJ2-5; D not certain. Germline-derived CDR1 and CDR2 are MNHNS and SASEGT. Trimming left V 6 bases short and J 4 bases short, with 9 bases between. The CDR3 consists of 12 residues.

This clone is a singleton in its sample. Other DNA sequences in the same sample also yield this CDR3. The rearrangement links TRBV19 to TRBJ2-7; 10 bases map to TRBD1. The V gene's germline CDR1 is LNHDA and CDR2 SQIVND (reference sequence). J lost 2 bases, V lost 3 bases, and 1 base had no gene match. The CDR3 extends over 14 amino acids. CDR3: CASSIGQGAYEQYF. The CDR3 bases are TGTGCCAGTAGTATTGGACAGGGGGCCTACGAGCAGTACTTC.

The chain has TRBV7-8 and TRBJ1-1, with D maybe TRBD1 (5 bases). V lost 7 bases to trimming and J lost 0 bases, with 6 bases between them. This CDR3 region has 12 residues. Germline CDR1 SGHVS, CDR2 FQNEAQ. The CDR3 spells CASKGMNTEAFF. DNA of the CDR3: TGTGCCAGCAAGGGGATGAACACTGAAGCTTTCTTT.

This clone was detected only a few times. V usage is TRBV6-6 and J usage is TRBJ2-3; maybe TRBD2 (6 bases). Per germline, CDR1 MNHNY and CDR2 SVGAGI (reference sequence). V was clipped by 7 bases and J by 3 bases, with 11 bases between them. The CDR3 is 13 amino acids. CDR3 DNA sequence: TGTGCCAGCACCCAGCGGGTTACAGATACGCAGTATTTT. As protein: CASTQRVTDTQYF.

The chain recombines TRBV9 with TRBJ2-1; 9 bases line up with TRBD1. V lost 2 bases to trimming and J lost 7 bases; unmatched junction nucleotides: 10. Germline V lookup: CDR1 SGDLS, CDR2 YYNGEE. The CDR3 contains 16 residues. The CDR3 DNA follows: TGTGCCAGCAGCGTCGAGGGACAGGGAGTAGTGAATGAGCAGTTCTTC. The encoded protein is CASSVEGQGVVNEQFF.

The rearrangement uses TRBV30 and TRBJ2-7, with TRBD1 identical over 8 bases. Germline CDR1 is GTSNPN and CDR2 is SVGIG (reference sequence). The CDR3 spans 15 residues. With 2 bases clipped from V and 3 bases from J, the junction kept 9 bases outside the gene matches. This chain's CDR3 is CAWSMADRALYEQYF. Here the CDR3 DNA reads TGTGCCTGGAGTATGGCGGACAGGGCTCTCTACGAGCAGTACTTC.

V and J are TRBV28 and TRBJ2-5; TRBD1 matches at 10 bases. Germline V gene sequence: CDR1 MDHEN, CDR2 SYDVKM. Trimming removed 6 bases from V and 4 bases from J; junction bases left unmatched: 8. CDR3 length equals 15 residues. CDR3 nucleotide sequence: TGTGCCAGCAGCCTATCCGGGACAGGGGCAGAGACCCAGTACTTC. Amino acids: CASSLSGTGAETQYF.

V and J are TRBV18 and TRBJ2-7, with TRBD1 as a possible D gene (5 bases). The V end was cut by 3 bases, the J end by 7 bases, with 19 bases between. This CDR3 spans 15 amino acids. Germline assignment: CDR1 KGHSH and CDR2 LQKENI. CDR3 in amino acids: CASSPQQQGQGEQYF. As DNA, the CDR3 is TGTGCCAGCTCACCCCAGCAGCAGGGTCAGGGTGAGCAGTACTTC.

V and J are TRBV6-6 and TRBJ1-1, with D tentatively TRBD1 (5 bases). This CDR3 comprises 16 residues. The germline V and J ends were trimmed by 4 bases and 3 bases, with 18 bases remaining between them. CDR1 is MNHNY, CDR2 SVGAGI, per germline (reference sequence). CDR3 bases: TGTGCCAGCAGTTCCCCCGGAGTAGGGGAGGACACTGAAGCTTTCTTT. This gives the protein CASSSPGVGEDTEAFF.

The chain is built from TRBV4-1 and TRBJ2-7; 13 positions match TRBD2. V lost 2 bases, J lost 3 bases, and 13 bases stayed unmatched. CDR3 size: 19 residues. CDR1 MGHRA and CDR2 YSYEKL come from the germline V gene. CDR3 residues: CASSQHQRLAGGRDYEQYF. The CDR3 DNA reads TGCGCCAGCAGCCAACACCAGCGACTAGCGGGGGGCCGGGACTACGAGCAGTACTTC.

This chain connects TRBV5-1 to TRBJ2-2, with unresolved D. The V end lost 6 bases, the J end lost 6 bases, and 15 bases lay between the germline ends. Germline values: CDR1 SGHRS, CDR2 YFSETQ. This CDR3 has 14 residues. DNA for the CDR3: TGCGCCAGCAAGGTACGAGGCGAAGCCGGGGAGCTGTTTTTT. Protein: CASKVRGEAGELFF.

The rearrangement uses TRBV27 and TRBJ1-5; D is ambiguous. V gave up 0 bases and J gave up 6 bases, with 12 bases separating them. Germline CDR1 and CDR2: MNHEY and SMNVEV (reference sequence). The CDR3 has 15 amino acids. The CDR3 nucleotides read TGTGCCAGCAGTTTATCTGGAGGCTTGGGTCAGCCCCAGCATTTT. Protein sequence: CASSLSGGLGQPQHF.